This is a list of T cell receptor beta chains from one sample in a study of spatial heterogeneity in lung cancer. TCRdb fed the 5' RACE reads into MiXCR, producing one record per CDR3 protein. Of just under 95,000 distinct CDR3 sequences listed, 9.5% to 15% are singletons. Material: PBMCs, obtained at surgery. These receptors originate from a male donor with early-stage non-small cell lung cancer. Each CDR3 is given with its conserved first and last residue. Fields, in order: V gene, clone size, J gene, D gene, CDR3 protein, CDR3 DNA. D genes are given only for firm matches. Size is omitted from some rows. Given values are once, few, many or a class for expanded clones.

>TRBV21-1|many|TRBJ1-1|.
CASSRSWGETEAFF
TGTGCCAGCAGCAGGTCATGGGGGGAGACTGAAGCTTTCTTT
>TRBV28|many|TRBJ1-1|.
CASARNTEAFF
TGTGCCAGCGCGCGGAACACTGAAGCTTTCTTT
>TRBV20-1|.|TRBJ2-7|TRBD2
CSARDLAGTPGLAGWAYEQYF
TGCAGTGCTAGAGATCTTGCCGGGACACCGGGACTAGCGGGATGGGCCTACGAGCAGTACTTC
>TRBV6-2/TRBV6-3|once|TRBJ1-1|.
CASSYSYRVAVNTEAFF
TGTGCCAGCAGTTACTCCTACAGGGTAGCGGTGAACACTGAAGCTTTCTTT
>TRBV12-3/TRBV12-4|few|TRBJ2-1|TRBD2
CASSLVASGSRGEQFF
TGTGCCAGCAGTTTGGTTGCTAGCGGGAGTCGTGGTGAGCAGTTCTTC
>TRBV7-2|.|TRBJ2-7|TRBD2
CASSLTSGSVYEQYF
TGTGCCAGCAGCTTGACTAGCGGGAGTGTATACGAGCAGTACTTC
>TRBV18|few|TRBJ2-5|.
CASSPRVGQETQYF
TGTGCCAGCTCACCACGGGTAGGCCAAGAGACCCAGTACTTC
>TRBV7-6|few|TRBJ2-2|.
CASSLALTRNTGELFF
TGTGCCAGCAGCTTAGCGCTGACTAGGAACACCGGGGAGCTGTTTTTT
>TRBV7-2|many|TRBJ1-4|TRBD1
CASSISGTVEKLFF
TGTGCCAGCAGCATCTCCGGGACAGTTGAAAAACTGTTTTTT
>TRBV7-8|.|TRBJ2-1|.
CASSRTVSYNEQFF
TGTGCCAGCAGCAGAACGGTCTCCTACAATGAGCAGTTCTTC
>TRBV15|.|TRBJ2-3|TRBD2
CATSIREGGQDTQYF
TGTGCCACCAGCATCCGGGAGGGGGGGCAAGATACGCAGTATTTT
>TRBV7-3|.|TRBJ2-2|.
CASSRAGGWNTGELFF
TGTGCCAGCAGCCGAGCAGGTGGATGGAACACCGGGGAGCTGTTTTTT
>TRBV6-2/TRBV6-3|many|TRBJ2-3|TRBD2
CASTVAGGADTQYF
TGTGCCAGCACGGTAGCGGGAGGAGCAGATACGCAGTATTTT
>TRBV4-1|few|TRBJ2-2|TRBD1
CASSQVGGTGVFGTGELFF
TGCGCCAGCAGCCAAGTAGGGGGGACAGGGGTTTTTGGCACCGGGGAGCTGTTTTTT
>TRBV7-2|many|TRBJ1-5|.
CASSPVKSNQPQHF
TGTGCCAGCAGCCCAGTAAAGAGCAATCAGCCCCAGCATTTT
>TRBV6-2/TRBV6-3|.|TRBJ1-5|TRBD1
CASARDRDSNQPQHF
TGTGCCAGCGCCCGTGACAGGGATAGCAATCAGCCCCAGCATTTT
>TRBV6-6|.|TRBJ2-3|TRBD2
CASSALAGGVDTQYF
TGTGCCAGCAGTGCCCTAGCGGGAGGGGTAGATACGCAGTATTTT
>TRBV28|.|TRBJ2-5|TRBD1
CASSLVTGGTEETQYF
TGTGCCAGCAGTTTAGTTACAGGGGGCACAGAGGAGACCCAGTACTTC
>TRBV28|.|TRBJ2-1|.
CASVPWSGNRGEQFF
TGTGCCAGCGTCCCTTGGAGCGGAAACCGGGGTGAGCAGTTCTTC